This TCR beta chain was sequenced for a study of vaccination effects on CD4 cells after COVID-19. Background on the study: Participants each got two BNT162b2 or mRNA-1273 vaccine doses.

When around nine days of culture had elapsed, CD4+ T cells were isolated. Prior SARS-CoV-2 infection was absent in the vaccine recipients, as shown by negative nucleocapsid antibodies. This CDR3 has 12 residues. V was trimmed by 4 bases and J by 3 bases, leaving 3 bases between them. Germline V CDR1 and CDR2: LGHDT, YNNKEL (reference sequence). Libraries were prepared by immunoSEQ multiplex PCR; TCRdb keeps only in-frame clonotypes and omits some of them. The data show over 45,000 clones, approximately 80% seen once. To note about this clone: The target antigen is unknown.

This TCR came from a human donor who received a COVID-19 vaccine. The sample here was CD4+ T cells from PBMCs cultured without peptide, taken before COVID-19 vaccination. The J gene is TRBJ2-2, the V gene TRBV3-1 (or the pseudogene TRBV3-2); D ambiguous. CDR3 sequence (DNA): TGTGCCAGCAGCCGTGACACCGGGGAGCTGTTTTTT. Translating it yields CASSRDTGELFF.